A single sample is the source of the 13 T cell receptor beta chains below, sequenced in a study of T cells expressing NK-cell markers. TCRdb re-called the 5' RACE reads and catalogs CDR3 proteins one per entry, DNA excluded. The sample holds about 150,000 distinct CDR3 sequences. Input material: blood T cells: a sorted CD56 or NKG2C T cell subset, CD4+ or CD8+ T cells, or bulk PBMC T cells (not recorded which). The receptors here all came from a woman aged 45-59 years in good health.

This chain links TRBV5-1 with TRBJ1-2; the TRBD1 assignment by TCRdb is unverifiable without DNA. The CDR3 loop spans 14 amino acids. Germline CDR1 and CDR2: SGHRS and YFSETQ. CDR3 in amino acids: CASSHDRVGSGYTF.

CDR3 sequence: CASIQPRGNEQFF. The J gene is TRBJ2-1, the V gene TRBV6-2 or TRBV6-3; the D call from TCRdb, TRBD1, cannot be confirmed without DNA. There are 13 residues in the CDR3. Germline CDR1 MNHEY, CDR2 SVGEGT.

The chain combines TRBV10-2 with TRBJ2-1. There are 14 residues in the CDR3. Germline V gives CDR1 WSHSY, CDR2 SAAADI. The CDR3 sequence: CASSPSRYYNEQFF.

The CDR3 sequence is CATSDFRTEETQYF. V and J are TRBV24-1 and TRBJ2-5. The germline CDR1 and CDR2 sequences are KGHDR and SFDVKD. CDR3 length: 14 residues.

The chain joins TRBV12-3 or TRBV12-4 to TRBJ1-1; no DNA is available, so the TRBD1 call from TCRdb remains unchecked. The CDR3 sequence is 14 residues long. The CDR3 is CASSYAGQGTEAFF.

This chain links TRBV27 with TRBJ1-5. The CDR3 spans 15 residues. Germline lookup yields CDR1 MNHEY and CDR2 SMNVEV (reference sequence). The CDR3 spells CASSLSPNSNQPQHF.

The chain has TRBV10-1 and TRBJ2-1. The CDR3 length is 13 residues. CDR1 is WNHNN and CDR2 is SYGVQD in the germline V gene (reference sequence). CDR3 protein: CASSGGGKSEQFF.

The V and J genes are TRBV6-1 and TRBJ2-2; the D call of TRBD2 rests on TCRdb alone, since no DNA is present to check it. Germline CDR1 and CDR2: MNHNS and SASEGT. CDR3 length: 15 amino acids. CDR3 region: CASRGLAGGTGELFF.

This rearrangement joins TRBV19 to TRBJ2-1; TCRdb's D gene call, TRBD2, goes unchecked for lack of DNA. Germline V gene lookup returns CDR1 LNHDA and CDR2 SQIVND (reference sequence). CDR3 size: 15 residues. CDR3 residues: CASSTWTSGTNEQFF.

V usage is TRBV27 and J usage is TRBJ2-7. From germline, CDR1 is MNHEY and CDR2 SMNVEV (reference sequence). The CDR3 has 11 residues. CDR3 region: CASSNGPQQYF.

The CDR3 sequence: CASSLGSGNIQYF. The rearrangement links TRBV7-9 to TRBJ2-4; the D call of TRBD2 rests on TCRdb alone, since no DNA is present to check it. The CDR3 runs to 13 residues. The V gene's germline CDR1 is SEHNR and CDR2 FQNEAQ (reference sequence).

The V and J genes are TRBV7-8 and TRBJ2-7; TCRdb's D call of TRBD2 is untestable without DNA. The CDR3 totals 14 residues. The germline gives CDR1 SGHVS, CDR2 FQNEAQ. The CDR3 spells CASSQLAGAYEQYF. The variable domain in full, with the rest retrieved from reference TRBV7-8 and TRBJ2-7, is GAGVSQSPRYKVAKRGQDVALRCDPISGHVSLFWYQQALGQGPEFLTYFQNEAQLDKSGLPSDRFFAERPEGSVSTLKIQRTQQEDSAVYLCASSQLAGAYEQYFGPGTRLTVT.

V is TRBV20-1 and J is TRBJ2-7; TCRdb returns TRBD1, unconfirmable since there is no DNA. Germline values: CDR1 DFQATT, CDR2 SNEGSKA (reference sequence). CDR3 length: 12 residues. The CDR3 sequence is CSVGDRAYEQYF.